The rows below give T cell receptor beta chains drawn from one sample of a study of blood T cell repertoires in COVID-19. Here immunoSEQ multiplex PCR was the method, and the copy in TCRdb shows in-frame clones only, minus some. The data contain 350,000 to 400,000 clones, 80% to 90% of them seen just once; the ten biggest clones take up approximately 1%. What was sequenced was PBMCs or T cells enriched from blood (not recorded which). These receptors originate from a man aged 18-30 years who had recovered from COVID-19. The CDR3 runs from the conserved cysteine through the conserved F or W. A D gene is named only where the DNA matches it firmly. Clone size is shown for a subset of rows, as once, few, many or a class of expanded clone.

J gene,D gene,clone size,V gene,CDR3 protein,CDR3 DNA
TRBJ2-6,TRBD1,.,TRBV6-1,CASSAGQGRAGANVLTF,TGTGCCAGCAGTGCCGGACAGGGGCGCGCTGGGGCCAACGTCCTGACTTTC
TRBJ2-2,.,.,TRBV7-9,CASSLREITTGELFF,TGTGCCAGCAGCTTAAGGGAGATTACCACCGGGGAGCTGTTTTTT
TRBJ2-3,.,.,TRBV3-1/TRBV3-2,CASSQGTRDTQYF,TGTGCCAGCAGCCAGGGGACTCGGGATACGCAGTATTTT
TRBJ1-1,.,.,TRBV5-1,CASSYDGLLNTEAFF,TGCGCCAGCAGCTACGACGGACTTTTGAACACTGAAGCTTTCTTT
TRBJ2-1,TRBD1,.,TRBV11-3,CASSNPPGQPYNEQFF,TGTGCCAGCAGCAATCCGCCGGGACAGCCATACAATGAGCAGTTCTTC
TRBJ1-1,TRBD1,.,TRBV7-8,CASSSGQGLTTKAFF,TGTGCCAGCAGCTCCGGACAGGGGTTGACCACCAAAGCTTTCTTT
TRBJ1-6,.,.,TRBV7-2,CASRHSGHLNSPLHF,TGTGCCAGCAGGCACTCGGGACATCTTAATTCACCCCTCCACTTT
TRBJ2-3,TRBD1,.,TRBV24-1,CATSERPGQGTDTQYF,TGTGCCACCAGTGAACGGCCGGGACAGGGGACAGATACGCAGTATTTT
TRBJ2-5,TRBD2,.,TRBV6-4,CASSQTSGGRETQYF,TGTGCCAGCAGCCAGACTAGCGGGGGCAGAGAGACCCAGTACTTC
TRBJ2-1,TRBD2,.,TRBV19,CASSIREGRVNEQFF,TGTGCCAGTAGTATAAGAGAGGGGAGGGTGAATGAGCAGTTCTTC
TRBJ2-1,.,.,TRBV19,CASSIDEESEQFF,TGTGCCAGTAGTATAGATGAAGAGAGTGAGCAGTTCTTC
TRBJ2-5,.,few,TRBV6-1,CASSDGQSWGTQYF,TGTGCCAGCAGTGATGGACAGAGCTGGGGGACCCAGTACTTC
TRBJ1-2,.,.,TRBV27,CASSLSTQGRYGYTF,TGTGCCAGCAGTTTATCGACACAGGGTCGCTATGGCTACACCTTC
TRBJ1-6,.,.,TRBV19,CASSIGGSPLHF,TGTGCCAGTAGTATAGGGGGCTCACCCCTCCACTTT
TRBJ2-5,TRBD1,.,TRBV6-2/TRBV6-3,CASSYIGTGLVETQYF,TGTGCCAGCAGTTACATAGGGACAGGGTTAGTGGAGACCCAGTACTTC
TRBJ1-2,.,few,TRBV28,CASSLANYGYTF,TGTGCCAGCAGTCTAGCCAACTATGGCTACACCTTC
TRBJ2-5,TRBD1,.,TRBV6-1,CASSEGTGEETQYF,TGTGCCAGCAGTGAAGGGACAGGGGAAGAGACCCAGTACTTC
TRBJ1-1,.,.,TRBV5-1,CASSSSTTGTEAFF,TGCGCCAGCAGCTCCTCGACCACAGGCACTGAAGCTTTCTTT
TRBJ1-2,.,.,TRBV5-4,CASSLVSRGGYTF,TGTGCCAGCAGCTTGGTGTCTCGAGGGGGCTACACCTTC
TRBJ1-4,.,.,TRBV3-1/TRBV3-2,CASSPRLPTNEKLFF,TGTGCCAGCAGCCCGCGGCTGCCAACTAATGAAAAACTGTTTTTT
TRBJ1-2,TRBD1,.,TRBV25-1,CASSDPGTAYGYTF,TGTGCCAGCAGTGACCCTGGGACAGCCTATGGCTACACCTTC
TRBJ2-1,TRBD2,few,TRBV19,CATGLAGVNEQFF,TGTGCCACCGGACTAGCGGGTGTCAATGAGCAGTTCTTC
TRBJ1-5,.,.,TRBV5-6,CASSRWGGGNQPQHF,TGTGCCAGCAGCCGCTGGGGCGGGGGCAATCAGCCCCAGCATTTT
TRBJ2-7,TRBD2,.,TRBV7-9,CASSLVSSGLGEQYF,TGTGCCAGCAGCTTAGTGTCTAGCGGGTTGGGCGAGCAGTACTTC
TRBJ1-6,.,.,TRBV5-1,CASSLDNSHSPLHF,TGCGCCAGCAGCTTGGACAATTCCCATTCACCCCTCCACTTT
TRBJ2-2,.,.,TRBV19,CASSILPQRRLNTGELFF,TGTGCCAGTAGTATCCTCCCCCAGCGGCGACTCAACACCGGGGAGCTGTTTTTT
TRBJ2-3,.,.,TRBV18,CASSPAGITSTDTQYF,TGTGCCAGCTCACCAGCAGGGATTACTAGCACAGATACGCAGTATTTT
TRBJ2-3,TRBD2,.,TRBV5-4,CASSLASGGQPTDTQYF,TGTGCCAGCAGCTTGGCTAGCGGGGGGCAACCCACAGATACGCAGTATTTT
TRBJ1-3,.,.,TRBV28,CASRQRRFRGGNTIYF,TGTGCCAGCAGGCAAAGGAGGTTTAGGGGGGGAAACACCATATATTTT
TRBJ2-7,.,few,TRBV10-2,CASRGAAYEQYF,TGCGCCAGCAGGGGCGCCGCCTACGAGCAGTACTTC
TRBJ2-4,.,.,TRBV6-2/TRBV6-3,CASSPLGIAKNIQYF,TGTGCCAGCAGTCCCTTGGGCATAGCCAAAAACATTCAGTACTTC
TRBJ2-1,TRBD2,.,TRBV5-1,CASSLGVAGYNEQFF,TGCGCCAGCAGCTTGGGAGTAGCGGGGTACAATGAGCAGTTCTTC
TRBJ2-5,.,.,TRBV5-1,CASSFRSGERETQYF,TGCGCCAGCAGCTTCAGATCCGGGGAGCGAGAGACCCAGTACTTC
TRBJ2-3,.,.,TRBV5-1,CASSFSSPPDTQYF,TGCGCCAGCAGCTTTTCTAGCCCCCCGGATACGCAGTATTTT
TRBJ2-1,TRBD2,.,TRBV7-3,CASSRGTSGRVPNEQFF,TGTGCCAGCAGCCGAGGGACTAGCGGGAGAGTGCCCAATGAGCAGTTCTTC
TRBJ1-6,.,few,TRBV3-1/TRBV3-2,CASSPGRAGSPLHF,TGTGCCAGCAGCCCAGGAAGGGCGGGTTCACCCCTCCACTTT
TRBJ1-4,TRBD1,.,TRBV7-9,CASSDGTASTNEKLFF,TGTGCCAGCAGCGATGGGACAGCAAGTACTAATGAAAAACTGTTTTTT
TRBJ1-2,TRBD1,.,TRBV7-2,CASSPMRGHGYTF,TGTGCCAGCAGCCCCATGAGGGGGCATGGCTACACCTTC
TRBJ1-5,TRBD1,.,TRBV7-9,CASSPGQGNQPQHF,TGTGCCAGCAGCCCGGGACAGGGAAATCAGCCCCAGCATTTT
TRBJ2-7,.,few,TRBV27,CASSLGTTYEQYF,TGTGCCAGCAGTTTGGGGACAACCTACGAGCAGTACTTC
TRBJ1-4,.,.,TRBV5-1,CAILGTFGLFF,TGCGCCATCCTCGGGACTTTCGGACTGTTTTTT
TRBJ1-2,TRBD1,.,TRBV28,CASTPGQGDYGYTF,TGTGCCAGCACCCCGGGACAGGGGGACTATGGCTACACCTTC
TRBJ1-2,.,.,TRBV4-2,CASSQVEGMRGYTF,TGTGCCAGCAGCCAAGTAGAGGGAATGAGGGGCTACACCTTC
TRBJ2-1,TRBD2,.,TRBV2,CASSASGAYNEQFF,TGTGCCAGCAGTGCTAGCGGGGCATACAATGAGCAGTTCTTC
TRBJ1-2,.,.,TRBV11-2,CASSQVGRDRGYTF,TGTGCCAGCAGCCAGGTGGGGAGGGACCGGGGCTACACCTTC
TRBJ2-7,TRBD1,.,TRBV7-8,CASSFGDRGREQYF,TGTGCCAGCAGCTTCGGGGACAGGGGTAGGGAGCAGTACTTC
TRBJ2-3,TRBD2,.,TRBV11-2,CASRRGRGGSSTDTQYF,TGTGCCAGCAGAAGGGGGCGGGGGGGATCTTCAACAGATACGCAGTATTTT
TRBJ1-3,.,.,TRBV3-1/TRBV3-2,CASSRGGVTGNTIYF,TGTGCCAGCAGCCGAGGAGGGGTCACTGGAAACACCATATATTTT
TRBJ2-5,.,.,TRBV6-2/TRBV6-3,CASSPVSGETQYF,TGTGCCAGCAGCCCCGTCTCGGGGGAGACCCAGTACTTC
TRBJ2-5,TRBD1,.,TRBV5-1,CASTRETGLTETQYF,TGCGCCAGCACCCGTGAGACAGGGCTTACAGAGACCCAGTACTTC
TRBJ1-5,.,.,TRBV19,CASSIDRFNQPQHF,TGTGCCAGTAGTATAGATCGGTTCAATCAGCCCCAGCATTTT
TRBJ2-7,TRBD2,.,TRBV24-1,CATSDAAGAYEQYF,TGTGCCACCAGTGACGCCGCGGGGGCCTACGAGCAGTACTTC
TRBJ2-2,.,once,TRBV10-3,CAIRQGFTGELFF,TGTGCCATCAGACAGGGTTTTACCGGGGAGCTGTTTTTT
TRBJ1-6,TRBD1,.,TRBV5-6,CASSHRQGGARSPLHF,TGTGCCAGCAGCCACAGACAGGGAGGAGCTCGGTCACCCCTCCACTTT
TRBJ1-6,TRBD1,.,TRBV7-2,CASSLKDRGNSYNSPLHF,TGTGCCAGCAGCTTAAAGGACAGGGGCAACTCCTATAATTCACCCCTCCACTTT